This entry is about one T cell receptor (delta chain). Its antigen remains unknown. This sample was included in a study of Vδ1+ human thymocytes. Extracted RNA was reverse transcribed into cDNA. The CDR3 regions were amplified by multiplex PCR from V-gene primers to a constant-region primer. TCRdb reapplied CATT to the multiplex PCR reads. The sample holds around 76,000 delta-chain clones, about 35% seen once. Overall study results and limits: Thymic TRG and TRD repertoires appeared highly polyclonal, with Gaussian CDR3 length distributions.

The germline gives CDR1 TSWWSYY, CDR2 QGS. The length of the CDR3 is 18 residues. The ends were cut back, 0 bases at V and 9 bases at J, with 26 bases in the middle. After alphabeta T cell depletion, CD3+ Vdelta1+ Vdelta2- thymocytes were sorted. The gene calls are TRDV1 and TRDJ1; TRDD3 might be the D (6 bases). The sequence derives from a boy younger than two who had congenital heart surgery. The sequencing sample was made of Vdelta1+ gamma-delta thymocytes from the thymus. Subset specified: FACS-sorted CD3+ TCRalphabeta- TCRVdelta1+ TCRVdelta2- thymocytes. The chain's CDR3 is CALGELGGSWGPWKELIF. CDR3 sequence (DNA): TGTGCTCTTGGGGAACTAGGTGGATCCTGGGGTCCCTGGAAGGAACTCATCTTT.